The 25 T cell receptor beta chains below come from one sample, sequenced in a study of blood T cell repertoires in COVID-19. The method was immunoSEQ multiplex PCR; TCRdb's version includes in-frame clones alone and lacks a portion of them. The sample has tens of thousands of clones, roughly 80% seen once. Sequencing was carried out using peripheral blood. Receptors were obtained from a human donor in a cohort sampled during active COVID-19.

The chain employs TRBV9 and TRBJ1-2, with TRBD1 matching 9 bases. Germline CDR1 reads SGDLS; CDR2 reads YYNGEE. CDR3 length: 16 amino acids. The V segment lost 0 bases and the J segment 4 bases; nucleotides outside the gene matches: 7. CDR3 DNA: TGTGCCAGCAGCGTAGCGGAGGGGGGACAGGGCTATGGCTACACCTTC. Amino acid sequence: CASSVAEGGQGYGYTF.

This clone is a singleton in its sample. The gene calls are TRBV11-1 and TRBJ2-5; TRBD2 matches 10 bases. This CDR3 spans 15 amino acids. Per germline, CDR1 SGHAT and CDR2 FQDESV (reference sequence). V lost 2 bases and J lost 2; bases outside the gene matches: 2. CDR3 protein: CASSLPSGGQETQYF. CDR3 DNA: TGTGCCAGCAGCTTACCTAGCGGGGGACAAGAGACCCAGTACTTC.

The rearrangement uses TRBV19 and TRBJ2-7; 7 nucleotides agree with TRBD2. The CDR3 is 14 amino acids. In germline, CDR1 is LNHDA, CDR2 SQIVND (reference sequence). The junction had 4 bases not matched to a gene; V was cut back by 5 bases and J by 0 bases. Here the CDR3 reads CASSERTSSYEQYF. The CDR3, as DNA: TGTGCCAGTAGTGAGCGGACTAGCTCCTACGAGCAGTACTTC. The entire variable domain, with the rest obtained from reference TRBV19 and TRBJ2-7, is as follows: DGGITQSPKYLFRKEGQNVTLSCEQNLNHDAMYWYRQDPGQGLRLIYYSQIVNDFQKGDIAEGYSVSREKKESFPLTVTSAQKNPTAFYLCASSERTSSYEQYFGPGTRLTVT.

The rearrangement uses TRBV19 and TRBJ2-3; TRBD2 aligns across 10 bases. With 6 bases clipped from V and 4 bases from J, the junction kept 4 bases outside the gene matches. The V gene's germline CDR1 is LNHDA and CDR2 SQIVND (reference sequence). CDR3 length equals 14 residues. CDR3 sequence: CASSLGTSADTQYF. CDR3 coding DNA: TGTGCCAGTAGCCTCGGGACTAGCGCAGATACGCAGTATTTT.

J is TRBJ2-5 and V is TRBV28, with D maybe TRBD1 (5 bases). The ends were cut back, 5 bases at V and 2 bases at J, with 15 bases in the middle. The CDR3 spans 15 residues. The germline V gene has CDR1 MDHEN and CDR2 SYDVKM. The CDR3 is CASSLLIGAQETQYF. The CDR3 coding sequence is TGTGCCAGCAGTCTCCTTATAGGGGCTCAAGAGACCCAGTACTTC.

The sample holds a few counts of this clone. The chain is built from TRBV3-1 (or the pseudogene TRBV3-2) and TRBJ2-3, with D possibly TRBD2 on 5 matching bases. Germline assignment: CDR1 LGHDT and CDR2 YNNKEL (reference sequence). This CDR3 spans 14 amino acids. Between the trimmed V and J ends, which lost 1 base and 5 bases, there was a span of 10 bases. CDR3 sequence: CASSQVLGGDTQYF. CDR3 nucleotides: TGTGCCAGCAGCCAAGTCCTAGGAGGAGATACGCAGTATTTT.

This clone was seen many times. The chain carries TRBV5-1 and TRBJ2-1; 11 nucleotides agree with TRBD1. The length of the CDR3 is 15 residues. With V trimmed by 1 base and J by 8 bases, 5 bases remained unmatched. Germline CDR1 is SGHRS and CDR2 is YFSETQ. The CDR3 sequence: CASSLRTGGEDEQFF. The CDR3 DNA follows: TGCGCCAGCAGCTTGAGGACAGGGGGCGAAGATGAGCAGTTCTTC.

In this sample, this clone turned up a few times. Written as DNA, the CDR3 is TGCGCCAGCAGCCCCGGGACTAGCGGGGCCCACGAGCAGTACTTC. It specifies CASSPGTSGAHEQYF. The chain links TRBV5-1 to TRBJ2-7, with TRBD2 matching over 13 bases. The trim removed 4 bases at V and 5 bases at J, leaving 6 bases unmatched. The CDR3 sequence is 15 residues long. Looked up from germline, CDR1 is SGHRS and CDR2 is YFSETQ.

This chain connects TRBV3-1 (or the pseudogene TRBV3-2) to TRBJ1-2; D is unresolved. Per germline, CDR1 LGHDT and CDR2 YNNKEL (reference sequence). V dropped 2 bases and J dropped 6 bases, with 7 bases sitting between them. This CDR3 is built from 12 residues. The DNA of the CDR3 is TGTGCCAGCAGCCAATCGGGAAATGGCTACACCTTC. It codes for CASSQSGNGYTF.

This chain connects TRBV2 to TRBJ1-6, with TRBD1 matching over 7 bases. This CDR3 contains 18 residues. V was clipped by 2 bases and J by 6 bases; unmatched bases: 13. The germline gives CDR1 SNHLY, CDR2 FYNNEI. The CDR3 region has the DNA TGTGCCAGCAGTGAAACGCAGGGTAGGGGGCGAGGTAATTCACCCCTCCACTTT. Translation: CASSETQGRGRGNSPLHF.

The rearrangement links TRBV5-1 to TRBJ2-6, with 7 bases aligning to TRBD1. The V gene's germline CDR1 is SGHRS and CDR2 YFSETQ. This CDR3 is built from 17 residues. V trimming: 0 bases; J trimming: 0 bases; junction bases outside the gene matches: 3. CDR3 in DNA: TGCGCCAGCAGCTTGGGGACAGGTCGCTCTGGGGCCAACGTCCTGACTTTC. It codes for CASSLGTGRSGANVLTF. Together with reference TRBV5-1 and TRBJ2-6, the CDR3 gives the full variable domain: KAGVTQTPRYLIKTRGQQVTLSCSPISGHRSVSWYQQTPGQGLQFLFEYFSETQRNKGNFPGRFSGRQFSNSRSEMNVSTLELGDSALYLCASSLGTGRSGANVLTFGAGSRLTVL.

The V call is TRBV7-2, the J call TRBJ2-7; possible D gene TRBD2, 5 bases. V dropped 5 bases and J dropped 0 bases, with 17 bases sitting between them. Germline CDR1 and CDR2: SGHTA and FQGNSA. The CDR3 runs 16 residues. In DNA form, the CDR3 reads TGTGCCAGCAGCCCCATTTCAATAGGGAGCTCCTACGAGCAGTACTTC. Protein: CASSPISIGSSYEQYF.

This sequence joins TRBV2 and TRBJ2-2; D possibly corresponds to TRBD1 (6 bases). This CDR3 is 14 amino acids long. V was shortened by 7 bases and J by 4 bases, with 13 bases between the two germline ends. Germline V lookup: CDR1 SNHLY, CDR2 FYNNEI. The CDR3 sequence: CASKEDRLTGELFF. CDR3 bases: TGTGCCAGCAAAGAGGACAGACTCACCGGGGAGCTGTTTTTT.

This clone turned up a few times. V and J are TRBV7-8 and TRBJ2-1; D is perhaps TRBD2 (5 bases). The CDR3 contains 15 residues. Between the trimmed V and J ends, which lost 1 base and 3 bases, there was a span of 10 bases. The germline gives CDR1 SGHVS, CDR2 FQNEAQ. The CDR3 protein is CASSLGGVGYNEQFF. DNA of the CDR3: TGTGCCAGCAGCTTAGGGGGAGTGGGCTACAATGAGCAGTTCTTC.

This clone has just one count. V gene TRBV28 combines with J gene TRBJ2-5, with 10 bases aligning to TRBD2. The CDR3 has 15 amino acids. Trimming at V came to 5 bases and at J to 7 bases, leaving 10 bases not matched to a gene. CDR1 and CDR2 (germline): MDHEN, SYDVKM. The CDR3 sequence is CASSGPSGRRATQYF. CDR3 bases: TGTGCCAGCAGTGGCCCTAGCGGGAGAAGGGCGACCCAGTACTTC. Filled out from reference TRBV28 and TRBJ2-5, the complete variable domain reads DVKVTQSSRYLVKRTGEKVFLECVQDMDHENMFWYRQDPGLGLRLIYFSYDVKMKEKGDIPEGYSVSREKKERFSLILESASTNQTSMYLCASSGPSGRRATQYFGPGTRLLVL.

This rearrangement joins TRBV6-5 to TRBJ2-7; 11 bases align to TRBD1. Germline values: CDR1 MNHEY, CDR2 SVGAGI. This CDR3 comprises 14 residues. Germline trimming cut 9 bases from V and 3 bases from J; bases unmatched to any gene: 7. The CDR3 region is CARTPGTGGYEQYF. The CDR3 DNA follows: TGTGCCAGGACTCCAGGGACAGGGGGCTACGAGCAGTACTTC.

This clone was seen a handful of times. V gene TRBV9 combines with J gene TRBJ2-7; TRBD2 agrees at 7 bases. After removal of 10 bases from V and 3 bases from J, the junction contained 10 bases not matched to a gene. There are 13 residues in the CDR3. The V gene's germline CDR1 is SGDLS and CDR2 YYNGEE. In DNA, the CDR3 is TGTGCCCTGAACGCGGGGGTTGGCTACGAGCAGTACTTC. Translation gives CALNAGVGYEQYF.

This chain links TRBV29-1 with TRBJ2-3; 10 bases match TRBD1. V gave up 8 bases and J gave up 0 bases; unmatched junction bases: 8. The CDR3 loop spans 15 amino acids. Looked up from germline, CDR1 is SQVTM and CDR2 is ANQGSEA. The CDR3 coding sequence is TGCAGCATGGGACAGGGGCAAACTAGCACAGATACGCAGTATTTT. Translated: CSMGQGQTSTDTQYF.

The chain is built from TRBV5-6 and TRBJ1-2, with a possible D match to TRBD1 (5 bases). The CDR3 covers 19 residues. V was clipped by 0 bases and J by 4 bases, with 25 bases between them. CDR1 is SGHDT and CDR2 is YYEEEE in the germline V gene. The CDR3 reads CASSLVQGRAFSRTYGYTF. The CDR3, as DNA: TGTGCCAGCAGCTTGGTCCAGGGCAGGGCCTTTTCACGTACCTATGGCTACACCTTC.

The chain links TRBV27 to TRBJ2-2, with TRBD1 matching 8 bases. Germline trimming cut 2 bases from V and 9 bases from J; bases unmatched to any gene: 5. CDR3 length: 14 residues. Germline CDR1 reads MNHEY; CDR2 reads SMNVEV (reference sequence). CDR3 in amino acids: CASSLQGARRELFF. CDR3 bases: TGTGCCAGCAGTTTACAGGGGGCGCGGAGGGAGCTGTTTTTT.

The J gene is TRBJ1-5, the V gene TRBV5-1; TRBD1 might be the D (6 bases). Germline loops: CDR1 SGHRS, CDR2 YFSETQ. The CDR3 sequence is 15 residues long. Trimming left V 4 bases short and J 7 bases short, with 18 bases between. The CDR3 DNA reads as TGCGCCAGCAGCGTGTCGGGGGGGGCCGGGCAGCCCCAGCATTTT. This sequence encodes CASSVSGGAGQPQHF.

This clone was counted a single time. The gene calls are TRBV19 and TRBJ2-1; 8 bases fit TRBD2. Losses at the gene ends were 6 bases for V and 4 bases for J; bases not matched to a gene: 11. This CDR3 contains 16 residues. Germline V gene sequence: CDR1 LNHDA, CDR2 SQIVND (reference sequence). The CDR3 reads CASRGPGGGNYNEQFF. Written as DNA, the CDR3 is TGTGCCAGTAGGGGTCCGGGCGGGGGGAATTACAATGAGCAGTTCTTC. Combining the CDR3 with reference TRBV19 and TRBJ2-1 gives the whole variable domain DGGITQSPKYLFRKEGQNVTLSCEQNLNHDAMYWYRQDPGQGLRLIYYSQIVNDFQKGDIAEGYSVSREKKESFPLTVTSAQKNPTAFYLCASRGPGGGNYNEQFFGPGTRLTVL.

The V call is TRBV2, the J call TRBJ2-1; 7 nucleotides match TRBD2. Germline CDR1 is SNHLY and CDR2 is FYNNEI. V shed 8 bases and J 0 bases; nucleotides not matched to a gene: 4. The CDR3 has 14 amino acids. Here the CDR3 DNA reads TGTGCCAGCGATCGGGGGGTCTCCTACAATGAGCAGTTCTTC. It specifies CASDRGVSYNEQFF.

The chain employs TRBV7-9 and TRBJ2-7; tentative D call: TRBD2 (5 bases). This CDR3 contains 15 residues. Germline values: CDR1 SEHNR, CDR2 FQNEAQ (reference sequence). Trimming took off 0 bases at V and 1 base at J, with 10 bases between the two ends. The CDR3 sequence is CASSLAGVPSYEQYF. In nucleotides, the CDR3 is TGTGCCAGCAGCTTAGCGGGAGTCCCATCCTACGAGCAGTACTTC.

The CDR3 spells CAWTYRDRGQEQYF. The CDR3 region has the DNA TGTGCCTGGACCTACCGGGACAGGGGGCAGGAGCAGTACTTC. V is TRBV30 and J is TRBJ2-7; 12 bases are shared with TRBD1. The trim removed 4 bases at V and 7 bases at J, leaving 8 bases unmatched. CDR1 and CDR2 (germline): GTSNPN, SVGIG (reference sequence). The CDR3 runs to 14 residues.